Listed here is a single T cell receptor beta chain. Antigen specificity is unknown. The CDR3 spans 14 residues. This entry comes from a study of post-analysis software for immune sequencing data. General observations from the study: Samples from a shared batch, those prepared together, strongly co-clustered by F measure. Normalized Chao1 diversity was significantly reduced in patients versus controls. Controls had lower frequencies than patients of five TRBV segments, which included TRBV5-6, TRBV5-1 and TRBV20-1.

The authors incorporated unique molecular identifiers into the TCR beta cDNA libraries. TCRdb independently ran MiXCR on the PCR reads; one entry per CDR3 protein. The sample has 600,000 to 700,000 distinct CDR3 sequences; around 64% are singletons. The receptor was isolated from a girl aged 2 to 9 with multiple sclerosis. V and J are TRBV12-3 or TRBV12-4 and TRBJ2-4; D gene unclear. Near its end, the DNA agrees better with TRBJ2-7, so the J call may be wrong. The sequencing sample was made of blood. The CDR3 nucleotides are TGTGCCAGCAGTTTAGCGCTCGGTACCTACGAGCAGTACTTC. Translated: CASSLALGTYEQYF.